This T cell receptor (beta chain) was retrieved from a study of CD8 T cells in ankylosing spondylitis. Findings of the study overall: Researchers reportedly found disease-linked clones significantly enriched in matched ankylosing spondylitis synovial fluid. A motif of roughly eight highly homologous TCR beta variants was seen as apparently characteristic of ankylosing spondylitis blood. With a CD8+ phenotype, disease-linked clones were relatively rare in peripheral blood.

This CDR3 comprises 12 residues. V was cut by 7 bases and J by 7 bases, with 16 bases left in between. The V gene's germline CDR1 is DFQATT and CDR2 SNEGSKA (reference sequence). At least ten counts were recorded for this clonotype. Its antigen is still unknown. Quantitative molecular-barcoded 5'-RACE generated the TCR beta libraries. TCRdb itself ran the 5' RACE reads through MiXCR, one entry per CDR3 protein. Found here are 240,000 or so distinct CDR3 sequences, approximately 12% of them singletons; the top ten hold 5.5% to 8%. The sequence derives from a male donor with ankylosing spondylitis or in good health (not recorded which). The chain has TRBV20-1 and TRBJ2-5, with a weak D call TRBD2 (6 bases). The specimen sequenced was blood, either unsorted or a sorted T cell fraction (not recorded which). CDR3 DNA sequence: TGCAGTGGAAGACAGACGGAGGGGACCCAGTACTTC. Protein: CSGRQTEGTQYF.